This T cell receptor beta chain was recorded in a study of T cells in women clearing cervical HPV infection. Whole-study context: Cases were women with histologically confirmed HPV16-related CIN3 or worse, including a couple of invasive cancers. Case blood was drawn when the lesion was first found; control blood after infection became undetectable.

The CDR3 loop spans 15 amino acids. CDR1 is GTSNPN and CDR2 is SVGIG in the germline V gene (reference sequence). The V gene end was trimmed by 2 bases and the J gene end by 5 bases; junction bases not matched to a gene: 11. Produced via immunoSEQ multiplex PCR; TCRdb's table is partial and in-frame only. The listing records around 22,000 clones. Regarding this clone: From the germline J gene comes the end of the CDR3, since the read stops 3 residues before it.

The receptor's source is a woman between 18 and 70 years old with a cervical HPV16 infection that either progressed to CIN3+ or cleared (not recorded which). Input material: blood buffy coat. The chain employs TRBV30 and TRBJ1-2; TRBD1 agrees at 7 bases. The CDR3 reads CAWSKGWTGSYGYTF. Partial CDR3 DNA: TGTGCCTGGAGTAAAGGGTGGACAGGATCATATGGC.